A single T cell receptor (beta chain) is shown here with its context. Its specificity is not known. The data originate from a study of T-cell memory formation after mild COVID-19. Regarding the study as a whole: Pre-infection memory showed some responding clones, and this suggested that cross-reactive memory joined. Clones that contracted from day 15 to 85 had balanced CD4/CD8; later expanders were CD4+ biased. Of the contracting clones, CD4+ ones lay mainly in CM and EM, and CD8+ ones in EMRA.

One entry per CDR3 protein, called by TCRdb with MiXCR from the 5' RACE reads. The sample contains some 210,000 distinct CDR3 sequences, over 9.5% of which appear only once. Germline CDR1 reads SQVTM; CDR2 reads ANQGSEA. This CDR3 comprises 12 residues. The ends were cut back, 4 bases at V and 4 bases at J, with 9 bases in the middle. The sequence was collected from a man aged 18 to 35 who had mild COVID-19 (a few samples of this study predate the infection). Cell type and time point are not known. The chain couples TRBV29-1 to TRBJ2-3; D is unclear. The source material was PBMCs or a T cell subset sorted from them (not recorded which). The CDR3 bases are TGCAGCGTTGTTTTGGTCTCAGATACGCAGTATTTT. Translating gives CSVVLVSDTQYF.